This T cell receptor beta chain emerged from a study of blood T cell repertoires in COVID-19 (dated by TCRdb to 2018 to 2021). In terms of the full investigation: The collaborator samples originated in the United States, Italy and Spain and spanned the acute and convalescent phases of COVID-19. The material from the prospective study consisted of cDNA or gDNA derived from T cells, B-cell-depleted T cells, or PBMCs. Deeply sampled blood TCRbeta repertoires from subjects exposed to, actively infected with, or recovered from COVID-19 were included in the dataset. A freely available public database, intended as a resource for researchers studying the immune response to SARS-CoV-2, is where the repertoires were released. The samples were drawn from the first 160 participants of the ongoing ImmuneRACE study and from 1,254 subjects provided by 6 global collaborators. Nearly every sample came with metadata listing a de-identified subject ID, COVID-19 status, age in years and sex. HLA class I and class II types, where available, came from metadata supplied by the sample provider rather than from assay-based typing. Beyond this particular receptor, the publication reports: How much clinical and demographic metadata was included differed by source and by participant, and the metadata was provided uncurated.

Participants in the prospective study were aged roughly 18 to 100 years, lived in under 30 United States geographic areas, and enrolled through a virtual design. In the prospective study, participants were assigned to cohorts based on the clinical history participants reported in a screening survey and a study questionnaire. For ImmuneRACE Cohort 3, a participant was defined as recovered based on two consecutive negative NP/OP PCR tests, clearance by a healthcare professional, or resolution of symptoms. In the prospective study, whole blood, serum and a nasopharyngeal or oropharyngeal swab were collected from each participant by mobile phlebotomists. Prospective study participants could optionally give additional blood draws and questionnaires over a roughly 2-month period. Prospective study blood samples were shipped either frozen or at room temperature before DNA extraction. The CDR3 spans 17 residues, from the cysteine through the phenylalanine. The kept DNA is CDR3 alone, 51 bases in frame from the first base. V and J lose 11 bases and 2 bases, and a span of 27 bases separates them. In the germline V gene (reference sequence), CDR1 corresponds to MNHEY and CDR2 to SMNVEV.

With respect to this clone: What this receptor recognizes is not known. No per-base quality is available; no much larger clone lies one base away.

TCRbeta CDR3 regions were amplified from genomic DNA by means of the immunoSEQ Assay, a bias-controlled multiplex PCR. The paper's processing steps were these. Nucleated cell counts per sample were estimated from amplification of reference gene primers within the assay. To quantify the absolute abundance of each unique TCRbeta CDR3 rearrangement, sequence reads were collapsed and filtered. Productive Simpson clonality was computed per sample as the square root of Simpson's diversity index over productive rearrangements. TCRdb re-hosts the immuneACCESS table, in-frame sequences only. Its copies lack some clones; in the studies checked, an unresolved V gene accounts for under half of them, and the cause for the rest is not known. V, J and clone size are those of that table, while D and trimming were read from the DNA. For this sample there are more than 400,000 clones; approximately 86% appear just once. Of the sample, roughly 0.7% is held by the ten largest clones.

Sequencing was done on a sample of PBMCs or T cells enriched from blood (not recorded which). The TCR originated in a woman between 18 and 29 years old who had recovered from COVID-19. In this chain, TRBV27 is recombined with TRBJ1-1; the D gene is perhaps TRBD1, on 6 matching bases. The CDR3 is CAGDSTTKDRANTEAFF. At the DNA level, the sequence is TGTGCCGGCGATTCTACAACAAAGGACAGAGCAAACACTGAAGCTTTCTTT.